Below are 12 T cell receptor beta chains sequenced from a single sample in a study of blood T cell repertoires in COVID-19. Profiling relied on immunoSEQ multiplex PCR, and the TCRdb table lists in-frame clones only, not all of them. The sample has about 250,000 clones; 70% to 90% are singletons. The sample comprised PBMCs or T cells enriched from blood (not recorded which). All receptors derive from a middle-aged man who had recovered from COVID-19.

The genes are TRBV29-1 and TRBJ2-7, with 8 bases fitting TRBD2. The V and J ends lost 6 bases and 6 bases, in that order; junction bases with no gene match: 10. The V gene's germline CDR1 is SQVTM and CDR2 ANQGSEA. There are 13 residues in the CDR3. The CDR3 sequence is CSVHHRGGAEQYF. The CDR3 DNA reads as TGCAGCGTCCACCACCGGGGGGGGGCCGAGCAGTACTTC.

The J gene is TRBJ1-4, the V gene TRBV7-2; 8 bases line up with TRBD1. The CDR3 spans 14 residues. Germline V gives CDR1 SGHTA, CDR2 FQGNSA. V lost 4 bases to trimming and J lost 3 bases; unmatched junction nucleotides: 1. In DNA, the CDR3 is TGTGCCAGCAGCTCGGACAGGGCTAATGAAAAACTGTTTTTT. It is translated as CASSSDRANEKLFF.

The sample holds one count of this clone. V is TRBV9 and J is TRBJ2-5; 9 bases match TRBD2. Germline V gives CDR1 SGDLS, CDR2 YYNGEE. CDR3 length equals 15 residues. V lost 3 bases, J lost 3 bases, and 6 bases stayed unmatched. The CDR3 reads CASSASGEPEETQYF. The CDR3 DNA reads TGTGCCAGCAGCGCTAGCGGGGAACCAGAAGAGACCCAGTACTTC. Drawing the rest from reference TRBV9 and TRBJ2-5, the complete variable domain is DSGVTQTPKHLITATGQRVTLRCSPRSGDLSVYWYQQSLDQGLQFLIQYYNGEERAKGNILERFSAQQFPDLHSELNLSSLELGDSALYFCASSASGEPEETQYFGPGTRLLVL.

This chain joins TRBV5-6 and TRBJ2-4, with a tentative D call TRBD1 (5 bases). The length of the CDR3 is 13 residues. The germline V and J ends were trimmed by 2 bases and 8 bases, with 11 bases remaining between them. The germline V gene encodes CDR1 SGHDT and CDR2 YYEEEE. As DNA, the CDR3 is TGTGCCAGCAGCTTCTCAGGGTTCGACATTCAGTACTTC. Its protein is CASSFSGFDIQYF.

The chain recombines TRBV4-1 with TRBJ1-3; no definite D call. The CDR3 spans 14 residues. With 6 bases removed from V and 0 bases from J, the gap between germline ends came to 9 bases. The germline V gene encodes CDR1 MGHRA and CDR2 YSYEKL. CDR3 nucleotides: TGCGCCAGCAGGGGCAGGCTCTCTGGAAACACCATATATTTT. Its translation is CASRGRLSGNTIYF.

The chain recombines TRBV11-2 with TRBJ2-7; tentative D call: TRBD1 (7 bases). Trimming stripped 0 bases from V and 5 bases from J, with 17 bases between. CDR1 is SGHAT and CDR2 is FQNNGV in the germline V gene. The CDR3 length is 16 residues. Here the CDR3 DNA reads TGTGCCAGCAGCTTAGATAAGACAGGGAGGATGGACGAGCAGTACTTC. Protein: CASSLDKTGRMDEQYF.

The chain uses TRBV19 and TRBJ1-1; 10 bases match TRBD1. The CDR3 covers 14 residues. Germline V CDR1 and CDR2: LNHDA, SQIVND (reference sequence). J was trimmed by 5 bases and V by 5 bases; bases with no gene match: 5. This chain's CDR3 is CASSSGTGVTEAFF. The CDR3 nucleotides read TGTGCCAGTAGTTCCGGGACAGGGGTTACTGAAGCTTTCTTT. The full variable domain, with the rest looked up from reference TRBV19 and TRBJ1-1, is DGGITQSPKYLFRKEGQNVTLSCEQNLNHDAMYWYRQDPGQGLRLIYYSQIVNDFQKGDIAEGYSVSREKKESFPLTVTSAQKNPTAFYLCASSSGTGVTEAFFGQGTRLTVV.

This chain connects TRBV29-1 to TRBJ1-5, with TRBD1 matching 8 bases. The CDR3 is 15 amino acids. Trimming cost V 6 bases and J 7 bases; bases outside gene matches: 14. Germline V CDR1 and CDR2: SQVTM, ANQGSEA. CDR3 coding DNA: TGCAGCGTCCTTTACCAGGGGGCAATAGGGCAGCCCCAGCATTTT. Translated: CSVLYQGAIGQPQHF.

In its sample, this clone was seen a few times. V and J are TRBV5-1 and TRBJ1-4; 10 bases fit TRBD1. Germline V gene sequence: CDR1 SGHRS, CDR2 YFSETQ. The trim removed 4 bases at V and 5 bases at J, leaving 11 bases unmatched. CDR3 length: 17 amino acids. The CDR3, as DNA: TGCGCCAGCAGCCGTCTTAGACAGGGGGCGCGAAATGAAAAACTGTTTTTT. Protein: CASSRLRQGARNEKLFF.

This clone has more than one count but fewer than ten. The DNA of the CDR3 is TGTGCCAGCAGCAACCCTAGTGGGGAGACCCAGTACTTC. It codes for CASSNPSGETQYF. The chain recombines TRBV12-3 or TRBV12-4 with TRBJ2-5; D not certain. The CDR3 is 13 residues long. The V gene lost 6 bases and the J gene lost 5 bases, with 13 bases spanning the gap.

The chain combines TRBV12-3 or TRBV12-4 with TRBJ2-7, with D perhaps TRBD1 (6 bases). CDR3 length equals 12 residues. V was cut by 10 bases and J by 5 bases, with 15 bases left in between. CDR3 residues: CATQAGVDEQYF. The CDR3 nucleotides are TGTGCCACCCAAGCAGGGGTGGACGAGCAGTACTTC.

The chain combines TRBV5-1 with TRBJ1-1; TRBD1 aligns across 9 bases. J gave up 0 bases and V 3 bases, and 9 bases lay outside the gene matches. The CDR3 sequence is 17 residues long. Germline V lookup: CDR1 SGHRS, CDR2 YFSETQ. The CDR3 sequence is CASSSRPGQGLNTEAFF. CDR3 DNA sequence: TGCGCCAGCAGCTCCCGACCGGGACAGGGATTGAACACTGAAGCTTTCTTT.